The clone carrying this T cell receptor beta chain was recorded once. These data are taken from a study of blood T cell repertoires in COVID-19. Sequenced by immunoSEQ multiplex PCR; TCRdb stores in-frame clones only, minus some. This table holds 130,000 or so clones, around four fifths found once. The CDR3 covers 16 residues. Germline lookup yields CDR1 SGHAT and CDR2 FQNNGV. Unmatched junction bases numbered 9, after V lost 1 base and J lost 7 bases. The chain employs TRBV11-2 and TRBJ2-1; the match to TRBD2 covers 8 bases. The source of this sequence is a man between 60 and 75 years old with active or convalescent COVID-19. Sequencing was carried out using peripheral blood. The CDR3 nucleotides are TGTGCCAGCAGCTTAGGTAGCGGGGTGGTCTGGAATGAGCAGTTCTTC. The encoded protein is CASSLGSGVVWNEQFF.